These 4 T cell receptor beta chains originate from one sample sequenced in a study of T cells after yellow fever vaccination. MiXCR, applied by TCRdb to the 5' RACE reads, yields one record per CDR3 protein. Of over 300,000 distinct CDR3 sequences detected, over 3.5% appear once; the ten largest clones hold approximately 23%. The specimen was PBMCs, collected 5 days after the yellow fever booster vaccination. The receptors derive from a man aged 18 to 29 who received the YFV17D yellow fever vaccine.

The table lists this clonotype with many counts. This chain connects TRBV24-1 to TRBJ1-1; a weak D match, TRBD1 (5 bases). Germline values: CDR1 KGHDR, CDR2 SFDVKD. Deletions cut 9 bases from V and 4 bases from J, with 14 bases between. The CDR3 spans 13 residues. CDR3 region: CATSRGSGTEAFF. CDR3 nucleotides: TGTGCCACCTCAAGGGGAAGCGGCACTGAAGCTTTCTTT.

This clonotype has at least ten counts. This chain connects TRBV27 to TRBJ1-2; D not certain. Trimming stripped 3 bases from V and 1 base from J, with 15 bases between. CDR1 is MNHEY and CDR2 is SMNVEV in the germline V gene (reference sequence). The CDR3 has 16 residues. The CDR3 protein is CASSFSRTPRNYGYTF. Here the CDR3 DNA reads TGTGCCAGCAGTTTTTCCAGAACCCCGCGTAACTATGGCTACACCTTC.

This clonotype was seen repeatedly, ten times or more. The chain joins TRBV7-9 to TRBJ1-2; D gene uncertain. Germline CDR1 is SEHNR and CDR2 is FQNEAQ (reference sequence). V gave up 4 bases and J gave up 8 bases, with 8 bases separating them. The CDR3 length is 11 residues. CDR3 loop: CASSSNEGYTF. CDR3 DNA: TGTGCCAGCAGCTCGAATGAGGGCTACACCTTC.

The chain couples TRBV6-5 to TRBJ2-1; 8 nucleotides match TRBD2. Looked up from germline, CDR1 is MNHEY and CDR2 is SVGAGI. CDR3 length: 13 residues. Germline trimming cut 8 bases from V and 6 bases from J; bases unmatched to any gene: 6. The CDR3: CASAGGLGNEQFF. The CDR3 DNA follows: TGTGCCAGCGCGGGGGGCCTGGGCAATGAGCAGTTCTTC.